The present TCR beta chain was sequenced within a study of blood T cells in healthy people across ages (dated by TCRdb to 2013 to 2016). With regard to the full study: In model experiments, roughly one uniquely barcoded TCR beta cDNA molecule per two T cells was captured by template switching. The study measured age-related changes in TCR beta repertoire diversity using deep sequencing normalized with unique cDNA molecular identifiers. The donors were split into four age groups: young (average 16 years), middle-aged (around 37), aged (62) and long-lived (over 75). Using the same blood draw, the study looked at two additional independent replicas of 1 million unique cDNA reads for two donors, one aged 18 to 30 and the other aged 80 or older. To avoid experimental bias, donors of different ages were spread randomly across the sequencing lanes. Findings and caveats that apply to the study as a whole: Estimates of total diversity based on one million sequenced T cells were regarded as lower bounds and as underestimates. Bulk unsorted PBMC profiling prevented conclusive comparison of naive and antigen-experienced compartments. Because the CMV infection status of the donors was unknown, age-related changes in expanded clonotypes may potentially have been confounded. There was a strong correlation between observed TCR beta diversity and the percentage of naive T cells measured by flow cytometry. As age increased, observed TCR beta diversity per million T cells dropped in a roughly linear way, and a significant reduction was already evident by age 40. Compared with the aged group, the long-lived group had more naive CD4+ T cells, fewer expanded clones and increased TCR diversity, a pattern suggesting age selection.

There are many counts of this clonotype. Its antigen has not been determined. Nothing much larger sits one base from this clone, and base qualities are not available. Library generation was performed with 5' RACE. Sequencing was carried out with an Illumina HiSeq 2500. A second PCR of 7 to 11 cycles was performed with a sample-barcoded 5' primer and a J-beta primer mix. A unique molecular identifier was introduced onto each TCR beta cDNA molecule by a template-switch 5' adaptor carrying 12 random nucleotides. Each sample yielded at least 2.5 million CDR3-containing paired-end reads. All of the RNA was converted into first-strand cDNA using the Mint cDNA synthesis kit, with a TRBC-specific oligonucleotide serving as the primer. All cDNA was treated with uracil-DNA glycosylase and then went through a first 18-cycle PCR with the universal primers M1SS and BC2_uni_R. From the authors' description of their analysis: For normalization, 1 million high-quality reads, each with a distinct molecular identifier, were randomly selected from each sample. Instead of being binned into consensus sequences, reads that shared molecular identifiers were thrown out. MiTCR, with a Q25 quality threshold and the strictest error-elimination algorithm, was used for CDR3 identification, clonotype clustering and error correction. A nonparametric unseen species model with Euler transformation was used to estimate a lower bound on total TCR beta diversity. Using fastp at Q25 and MiXCR, TCRdb reprocessed the public reads and kept productive beta chains. Merged by CDR3 protein, the rows form single entries marked with the most common genes and DNA. The V and J calls and clone size are TCRdb's, not the authors'. In all, the sample holds roughly 2 million distinct CDR3 sequences, and about 50% of those were seen once. The top ten hold approximately 2.1% of the sample.

V is trimmed back by 2 bases and J by 1 base, and the junction contains 3 bases that no gene match accounts for. There are 18 amino acids in the CDR3, from cysteine to phenylalanine inclusive. Only the CDR3 region is kept as DNA, spanning 54 bases read in frame from base 1. Reading the germline V gene (reference sequence) gives CDR1 PRHDT and CDR2 FYEKMQ. Systemically healthy Caucasian individuals from Russia, around 38 in total and aged roughly 6 to 100 years, were included as donors. Each donor gave roughly 9 milliliters of peripheral blood, drawn into EDTA-treated Vacutainer tubes. Ficoll-Paque density-gradient centrifugation was used to isolate PBMCs, with at least 6 million obtained per sample. Total RNA, at least 6 micrograms per sample, was extracted from PBMCs with Trizol reagent. For every donor, flow cytometry on a PBMC aliquot measured the percentage of naive CD45RAhigh/CD27high T cells.

The clonotype was recovered from a woman between 40 and 50 years old in good health. Material: blood. The chain employs TRBV13 and TRBJ2-6; 12 junctional bases match TRBD1. The nucleotide sequence reads as follows: TGTGCCAGCAGCTTAAGGGGACAGGGGGCATCTGGGGCCAACGTCCTGACTTTC. This encodes CASSLRGQGASGANVLTF.